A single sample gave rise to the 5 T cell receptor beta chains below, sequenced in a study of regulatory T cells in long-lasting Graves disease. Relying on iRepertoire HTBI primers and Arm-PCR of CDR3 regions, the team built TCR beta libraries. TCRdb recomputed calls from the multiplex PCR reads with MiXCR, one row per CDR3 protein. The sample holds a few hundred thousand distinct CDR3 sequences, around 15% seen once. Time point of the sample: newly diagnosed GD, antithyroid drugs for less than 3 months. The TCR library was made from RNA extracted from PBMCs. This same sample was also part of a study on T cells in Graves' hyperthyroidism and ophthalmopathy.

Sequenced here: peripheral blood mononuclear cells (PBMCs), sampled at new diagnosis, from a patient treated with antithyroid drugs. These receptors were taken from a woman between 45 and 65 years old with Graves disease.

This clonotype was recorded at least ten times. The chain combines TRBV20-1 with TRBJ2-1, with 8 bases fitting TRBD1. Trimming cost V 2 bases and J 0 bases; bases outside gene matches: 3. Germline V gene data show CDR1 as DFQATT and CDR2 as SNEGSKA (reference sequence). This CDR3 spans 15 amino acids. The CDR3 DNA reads TGCAGTGCTAGACGCACAGGGGGCTCCTACAATGAGCAGTTCTTC. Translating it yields CSARRTGGSYNEQFF.

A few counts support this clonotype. CDR3 protein: CSARRPGVLNTEAFF. CDR3 bases: TGCAGTGCTAGACGGCCAGGTGTTTTGAACACTGAAGCTTTCTTT. The chain joins TRBV20-1 to TRBJ1-1, with D hard to call. The V end lost 2 bases, the J end lost 0 bases, and 13 bases lay between the germline ends. Germline V lookup: CDR1 DFQATT, CDR2 SNEGSKA (reference sequence). The CDR3 is 15 amino acids.

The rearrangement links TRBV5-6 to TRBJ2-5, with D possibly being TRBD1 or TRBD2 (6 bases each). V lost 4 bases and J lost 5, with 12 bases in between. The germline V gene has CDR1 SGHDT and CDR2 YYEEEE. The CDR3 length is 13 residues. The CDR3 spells CASSRRGVETQYF. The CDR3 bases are TGTGCCAGCAGCCGAAGGGGGGTTGAGACCCAGTACTTC.

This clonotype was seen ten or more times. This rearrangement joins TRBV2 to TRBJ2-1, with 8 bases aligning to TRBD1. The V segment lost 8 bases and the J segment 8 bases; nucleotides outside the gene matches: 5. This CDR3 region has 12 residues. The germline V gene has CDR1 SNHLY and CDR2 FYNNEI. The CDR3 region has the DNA TGTGCCAGCCAACAGGGGGGCTATGAGCAGTTCTTC. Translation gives CASQQGGYEQFF.

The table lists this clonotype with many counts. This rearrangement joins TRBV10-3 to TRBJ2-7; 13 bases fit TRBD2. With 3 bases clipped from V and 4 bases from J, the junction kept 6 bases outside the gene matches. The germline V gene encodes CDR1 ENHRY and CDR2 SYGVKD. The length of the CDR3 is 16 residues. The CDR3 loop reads CAISDRTSGRSYEQYF. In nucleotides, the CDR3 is TGTGCCATCAGTGATCGGACTAGCGGGAGATCTTACGAGCAGTACTTC.